This T cell receptor (beta chain) was identified in a study of blood T cell repertoires in COVID-19 (dated by TCRdb to the early 2020s). Study-level background: Collaborator samples came from the United States, Italy and Spain and covered acute and convalescent phases of COVID-19. Sample metadata almost always included a de-identified subject ID, COVID-19 status, age in years and sex. Deeply sampled blood TCRbeta repertoires from subjects exposed to, actively infected with, or recovered from COVID-19 were included in the dataset. The material from the prospective study consisted of cDNA or gDNA derived from T cells, B-cell-depleted T cells, or PBMCs. The repertoires were released in a freely available public database intended as a resource for research on the immune response to SARS-CoV-2. The samples were drawn from two sources: the first 160 participants of the ongoing ImmuneRACE study, and 1,254 subjects contributed by 6 global collaborators. Where available, HLA class I and class II types were obtained from metadata supplied by the sample provider rather than from assay-based typing. Findings and caveats that apply to the study as a whole: The quantity of clinical and demographic metadata differed by source and by participant and was supplied without curation.

Points on this clone: The antigen it binds to is not known. It has no much larger one-base neighbor in the sample; base qualities were not kept.

Whole blood was collected in K2EDTA tubes by collaborating institutions according to the institutions' own protocols. For TCRbeta analysis, collaborators shipped samples in one of three forms: frozen whole blood, isolated PBMCs, or DNA extracted from either of those sample types. TCRbeta CDR3 regions were amplified from genomic DNA using the immunoSEQ Assay, a bias-controlled multiplex PCR. Per the source publication's procedure: Nucleated cell counts per sample were estimated from amplification of reference gene primers within the assay. Sequence reads were collapsed and filtered to measure the absolute abundance of every unique TCRbeta CDR3 rearrangement. Productive Simpson clonality was computed per sample as the square root of Simpson's diversity index over productive rearrangements. This immuneACCESS table, as held by TCRdb, lists in-frame sequences with V and J called but not all clones. Of the missing ones, under half trace to an unresolved V gene in checked studies; the others have no known cause. The DNA was the basis for D and trimming; V, J and clone size are from that table. For this sample there are roughly 100,000 clones; approximately 78% appear just once. The ten largest make up roughly 15% of the sample.

This clonotype was sampled from a woman of 80 years or more with acute or convalescent COVID-19. Sequencing used peripheral blood.

The nucleotides are TGTGCCAGCAGCGCCCGGACAGAGACTAATGGCTACACCTTC. Its translation reads: CASSARTETNGYTF. The chain was built from TRBV7-8 and TRBJ1-2; TRBD1 is a possible D gene, resting on 6 matching bases. From its cysteine to its phenylalanine, the CDR3 spans 14 amino acids. Only CDR3 DNA is held: 42 bases, read in frame from base 1. V lost 5 bases and J lost 6 bases; the stretch between them is 16 bases long. According to the germline V gene, CDR1 reads SGHVS and CDR2 reads FQNEAQ.